This passage covers 26 T cell receptor beta chains from one sample sequenced in a study of T-cell reconstitution after alpha-beta-depleted transplantation in children. A TCRbeta library incorporating unique molecular identifiers was prepared. In TCRdb, the PCR reads were re-called with MiXCR into one record per CDR3 protein. The sample has about 110,000 distinct CDR3 sequences, approximately 6.9% seen once. The sequencing used PBMCs, mostly from graft donor cells, collected 360 days after TCRalphabeta/CD19-depleted stem cell transplant. The receptors shown here come from a male patient between 2 and 9 years old who had a stem cell transplant for acute lymphoblastic leukemia, so the T cells may come from the graft donor.

The rearrangement links TRBV6-1 to TRBJ1-6; D gene ambiguous. The CDR3 is made up of 14 amino acids. The germline V and J ends were trimmed by 6 bases and 7 bases, with 13 bases remaining between them. Per germline, CDR1 MNHNS and CDR2 SASEGT. DNA of the CDR3: TGTGCCAGCAGCTCAGGAGACGGGAATTCACCCCTCCACTTT. Amino acid sequence: CASSSGDGNSPLHF.

This clonotype turned up a few times. CDR3 region: CASSYFAGDREQYF. CDR3 DNA sequence: TGTGCCAGCAGTTATTTCGCGGGAGACAGAGAGCAGTACTTC. This chain uses TRBV6-2 or TRBV6-3 with TRBJ2-7; 7 bases are a match to TRBD2. The CDR3 length is 14 residues. Looked up from germline, CDR1 is MNHEY and CDR2 is SVGEGT. The junction had 9 bases not matched to a gene; V was cut back by 3 bases and J by 7 bases.

This chain connects TRBV4-3 to TRBJ2-2; 10 nucleotides line up with TRBD1. Germline V gives CDR1 LGHNA, CDR2 YSLEER. The V and J ends lost 4 bases and 7 bases, in that order; junction bases with no gene match: 9. The CDR3 length is 16 residues. CDR3 sequence: CASSPEGTGEVGELFF. The CDR3 DNA sequence: TGCGCCAGCAGCCCAGAGGGGACAGGGGAGGTCGGGGAGCTGTTTTTT.

This clonotype was recorded at least ten times. V usage is TRBV11-2 and J usage is TRBJ2-1; D may be TRBD1 (6 bases). CDR1 is SGHAT, CDR2 FQNNGV, per germline. Deletions cut 8 bases from V and 4 bases from J, with 12 bases between. The CDR3 length is 13 residues. The chain's CDR3 is CASSGVRYNEQFF. CDR3 in DNA: TGTGCCAGCTCAGGGGTAAGGTACAATGAGCAGTTCTTC.

This sequence joins TRBV6-5 and TRBJ2-7, with 10 positions matching TRBD1. V shed 1 base and J 4 bases; nucleotides not matched to a gene: 10. Per the germline V gene, CDR1 is MNHEY and CDR2 is SVGAGI. This CDR3 has 17 residues. CDR3 in amino acids: CASSYLSPGQGRYEQYF. The DNA for the CDR3 is TGTGCCAGCAGTTACTTGAGCCCGGGACAGGGGCGATACGAGCAGTACTTC.

This clonotype appeared many times. The chain has TRBV7-9 and TRBJ2-7; weak D call: TRBD2 (5 bases). Germline V CDR1 and CDR2: SEHNR, FQNEAQ (reference sequence). This CDR3 spans 14 amino acids. V shed 5 bases and J shed 2 bases, with 13 bases lying between them. The CDR3, as DNA: TGTGCCAGCAGCCCCGCGGAGGCCGCCTACGAGCAGTACTTC. It codes for CASSPAEAAYEQYF. Variable domain in full (rest from reference TRBV7-9 and TRBJ2-7): DTGVSQNPRHKITKRGQNVTFRCDPISEHNRLYWYRQTLGQGPEFLTYFQNEAQLEKSRLLSDRFSAERPKGSFSTLEIQRTEQGDSAMYLCASSPAEAAYEQYFGPGTRLTVT.

In its sample, this clonotype was seen a few times. The rearrangement joins TRBV28 to TRBJ2-3, with TRBD1 as a possible D gene (5 bases). Trimming stripped 8 bases from V and 0 bases from J, with 15 bases between. Germline values: CDR1 MDHEN, CDR2 SYDVKM. This CDR3 contains 15 residues. CDR3 in amino acids: CASFGIGASTDTQYF. The CDR3 region has the DNA TGTGCCAGCTTCGGCATTGGGGCTAGCACAGATACGCAGTATTTT. The full variable domain, its missing parts supplied by reference TRBV28 and TRBJ2-3, is DVKVTQSSRYLVKRTGEKVFLECVQDMDHENMFWYRQDPGLGLRLIYFSYDVKMKEKGDIPEGYSVSREKKERFSLILESASTNQTSMYLCASFGIGASTDTQYFGPGTRLTVL.

This clonotype has a count of ten or more. This sequence joins TRBV20-1 and TRBJ1-5, with D uncertain. V was cut by 5 bases and J by 7 bases, with 15 bases left in between. Germline V gene sequence: CDR1 DFQATT, CDR2 SNEGSKA (reference sequence). CDR3 length: 13 amino acids. The chain's CDR3 is CSAPGNSNQPQHF. DNA for the CDR3: TGCAGTGCTCCGGGTAACTCCAACCAGCCCCAGCATTTT.

Many counts were recorded for this clonotype. V and J are TRBV9 and TRBJ1-2, with D perhaps TRBD1 (6 bases). The germline gives CDR1 SGDLS, CDR2 YYNGEE. V lost 3 bases to trimming and J lost 7 bases, with 7 bases between them. The CDR3 has 11 amino acids. DNA of the CDR3: TGTGCCAGCAGCGCACAGGGTGGCTACACCTTC. It yields the protein CASSAQGGYTF.

The chain is built from TRBV5-1 and TRBJ2-2; a possible D gene is TRBD2 (6 bases). Germline lookup yields CDR1 SGHRS and CDR2 YFSETQ. The CDR3 covers 15 residues. The ends were cut back, 6 bases at V and 1 base at J, with 13 bases in the middle. The CDR3 region has the DNA TGCGCCAGCACCGGGACTGCTAAGAACACCGGGGAGCTGTTTTTT. Translation: CASTGTAKNTGELFF.

This clonotype has at least ten counts. J is TRBJ1-2 and V is TRBV7-9; no firm D call. The germline V and J ends were trimmed by 5 bases and 4 bases, with 5 bases remaining between them. The CDR3 contains 11 residues. Germline CDR1 reads SEHNR; CDR2 reads FQNEAQ (reference sequence). In nucleotides, the CDR3 is TGTGCCAGCAGCGCAGCCTATGGCTACACCTTC. This encodes CASSAAYGYTF.

This clonotype was detected many times. This sequence joins TRBV12-3 or TRBV12-4 and TRBJ1-2, with D perhaps TRBD1 (6 bases). The germline V and J ends were trimmed by 2 bases and 7 bases, with 17 bases remaining between them. This CDR3 comprises 15 residues. The CDR3 sequence is CASSLWGAHVSGYTF. CDR3 bases: TGTGCCAGCAGTTTATGGGGGGCGCATGTGAGTGGCTACACCTTC.

This rearrangement joins TRBV18 to TRBJ1-2; D is unclear. CDR1 is KGHSH and CDR2 is LQKENI in the germline V gene. V was cut by 0 bases and J by 3 bases, with 8 bases left in between. This CDR3 comprises 14 residues. The chain's CDR3 is CASSPPRRYYGYTF. The CDR3 bases are TGTGCCAGCTCACCACCTCGTCGATACTATGGCTACACCTTC. The variable domain in full, completed from reference TRBV18 and TRBJ1-2, reads NAGVMQNPRHLVRRRGQEARLRCSPMKGHSHVYWYRQLPEEGLKFMVYLQKENIIDESGMPKERFSAEFPKEGPSILRIQQVVRGDSAAYFCASSPPRRYYGYTFGSGTRLTVV.

This clonotype was observed at least ten times. This sequence joins TRBV29-1 and TRBJ1-2; a possible D gene is TRBD1 (5 bases). Germline CDR1 and CDR2: SQVTM and ANQGSEA. Trimming cost V 5 bases and J 4 bases, with 17 bases left between them. The CDR3 totals 14 residues. For the CDR3, the DNA is TGCAGCGTTACACGTCAGGGACGGCCCTATGGCTACACCTTC. It codes for CSVTRQGRPYGYTF.

This clonotype was observed at least ten times. The CDR3 region has the DNA TGTGCCAGCAGCGTAGAGGGTACAATAAGGCCCGGCTACGAGCAGTACTTC. Amino acid sequence: CASSVEGTIRPGYEQYF. The rearrangement links TRBV9 to TRBJ2-7, with unresolved D. Germline values: CDR1 SGDLS, CDR2 YYNGEE. V was pared by 0 bases and J by 3 bases, with 19 bases between. CDR3 length: 17 residues.

This clonotype was observed a handful of times. The chain carries TRBV7-9 and TRBJ1-4, with TRBD1 matching 7 bases. CDR1 and CDR2 from the germline V gene are SEHNR and FQNEAQ (reference sequence). The CDR3 contains 16 residues. The junction had 6 bases not matched to a gene; V was cut back by 5 bases and J by 0 bases. DNA for the CDR3: TGTGCCAGCAGCAGAGGACAGGCGGCAACTAATGAAAAACTGTTTTTT. The encoded protein is CASSRGQAATNEKLFF.

In its sample, this clonotype was seen many times. The genes are TRBV20-1 and TRBJ2-2, with D possibly matching TRBD1 (5 bases). V lost 5 bases, J lost 6 bases, and 13 bases lay in between. The germline V gene has CDR1 DFQATT and CDR2 SNEGSKA (reference sequence). This CDR3 is 13 amino acids long. This chain's CDR3 is CSAQADSPGELFF. DNA for the CDR3: TGCAGTGCTCAGGCAGACAGTCCCGGGGAGCTGTTTTTT.

This clonotype was found a few times. The chain couples TRBV27 to TRBJ2-3; 8 nucleotides align to TRBD2. CDR1 is MNHEY, CDR2 SMNVEV, per germline (reference sequence). V gave up 3 bases and J gave up 2 bases; unmatched junction bases: 7. This CDR3 comprises 16 residues. The CDR3 loop is CASSLRSGRPTDTQYF. The DNA of the CDR3 is TGTGCCAGCAGTTTGAGGAGCGGGAGACCCACAGATACGCAGTATTTT.

This clonotype was detected a few times. This chain connects TRBV6-2 or TRBV6-3 to TRBJ2-2; D assignment may be TRBD1 or TRBD2 (5 bases each). This CDR3 contains 13 residues. The V gene lost 4 bases and the J gene lost 6 bases, with 9 bases spanning the gap. Germline CDR1 and CDR2: MNHEY and SVGEGT. Written as DNA, the CDR3 is TGTGCCAGCAGTTCAGGGAGTCCCGGGGAGCTGTTTTTT. This gives the protein CASSSGSPGELFF.

This clonotype was detected many times. The chain is built from TRBV6-5 and TRBJ2-1, with 7 bases matching TRBD1. CDR1 and CDR2 (germline): MNHEY, SVGAGI. V gave up 1 base and J gave up 10 bases; unmatched junction bases: 7. The CDR3 extends over 14 amino acids. The CDR3 loop is CASSYFITGDEQFF. The CDR3 coding sequence is TGTGCCAGCAGTTACTTCATCACAGGGGACGAGCAGTTCTTC.

This clonotype came up a few times. V gene TRBV30 combines with J gene TRBJ2-7; 9 nucleotides align to TRBD2. The CDR3 is 12 residues long. Germline CDR1 reads GTSNPN; CDR2 reads SVGIG (reference sequence). CDR3 loop: CASTSGPYEQYF. As DNA, the CDR3 is TGTGCTTCAACTAGCGGGCCTTACGAGCAGTACTTC. The complete variable domain, with remaining parts taken from reference TRBV30 and TRBJ2-7, reads SQTIHQWPATLVQPVGSPLSLECTVEGTSNPNLYWYRQAAGRGLQLLFYSVGIGQISSEVPQNLSASRPQDRQFILSSKKLLLSDSGFYLCASTSGPYEQYFGPGTRLTVT.

This clonotype has a handful of counts. CDR3 amino acids: CASSYYSGPRPNSPLHF. In DNA, the CDR3 is TGTGCCAGCAGTTACTACTCGGGACCGAGACCTAATTCACCCCTCCACTTT. V and J are TRBV6-2 or TRBV6-3 and TRBJ1-6; tentatively, D is TRBD1 (5 bases). This CDR3 region has 17 residues. The V end lost 1 base, the J end lost 6 bases, and 16 bases lay between the germline ends. Germline V gives CDR1 MNHEY, CDR2 SVGEGT.

In this sample, this clonotype turned up a few times. The chain uses TRBV9 and TRBJ2-5; D is unclear. The CDR3 has 14 residues. Trimming cost V 4 bases and J 3 bases, with 13 bases left between them. Germline lookup yields CDR1 SGDLS and CDR2 YYNGEE. CDR3 DNA sequence: TGTGCCAGCAGCCCAGAAGCCAGGAAAGAGACCCAGTACTTC. Protein sequence: CASSPEARKETQYF.

This sequence joins TRBV7-9 and TRBJ2-7; 11 bases map to TRBD1. The germline CDR1 and CDR2 sequences are SEHNR and FQNEAQ (reference sequence). This CDR3 region has 17 residues. V lost 4 bases and J lost 4; bases outside the gene matches: 12. DNA for the CDR3: TGTGCCAGCAGCTCCGGGACAGGGGGTAGGGGTTCTTACGAGCAGTACTTC. It is translated as CASSSGTGGRGSYEQYF.

The rearrangement uses TRBV9 and TRBJ1-2, with D possibly being TRBD1 (5 bases). The CDR3 is 16 amino acids. V dropped 0 bases and J dropped 0 bases, with 12 bases sitting between them. CDR1 is SGDLS and CDR2 is YYNGEE in the germline V gene. CDR3: CASSVATGETNYGYTF. For the CDR3, the DNA is TGTGCCAGCAGCGTAGCTACGGGGGAGACTAACTATGGCTACACCTTC. Full variable domain (rest looked up from reference TRBV9 and TRBJ1-2): DSGVTQTPKHLITATGQRVTLRCSPRSGDLSVYWYQQSLDQGLQFLIQYYNGEERAKGNILERFSAQQFPDLHSELNLSSLELGDSALYFCASSVATGETNYGYTFGSGTRLTVV.

This clonotype was seen a single time. The chain uses TRBV3-1 and TRBJ2-3; 14 bases agree with TRBD2. The CDR3 covers 19 residues. Germline assignment: CDR1 LGHDT and CDR2 YNNKEL (reference sequence). J was trimmed by 3 bases and V by 4 bases; bases with no gene match: 12. The CDR3 DNA is TGTGCCAGCAGCCTCCCGGGGACTAGCGGGAGAATAGGGACAGATACGCAGTATTTT. This translates into CASSLPGTSGRIGTDTQYF.